This T cell receptor beta chain stems from a study of blood T cell repertoires in COVID-19. Per the germline V gene, CDR1 is SQVTM and CDR2 is ANQGSEA. The CDR3 has 13 residues. V shed 5 bases and J 4 bases; nucleotides not matched to a gene: 5. In the source study's methods: Amplifying reference gene primers gave estimates of nucleated cell counts. Profiled with immunoSEQ multiplex PCR; TCRdb holds only in-frame clones, not every one. V, J and clone size were drawn from that table, and D and trimming were deduced from the DNA. Seen here are about 58,000 clones, 85% observed once, and the top ten hold under 5%.

The chain is built from TRBV29-1 and TRBJ1-2, with 9 bases fitting TRBD1. The clonotype was recovered from a man aged 35-49 years with active COVID-19. Sequenced: peripheral blood. The CDR3 reads CSVTGGAGYGYTF. In DNA form, the CDR3 reads TGCAGCGTTACAGGGGGCGCCGGCTATGGCTACACCTTC.